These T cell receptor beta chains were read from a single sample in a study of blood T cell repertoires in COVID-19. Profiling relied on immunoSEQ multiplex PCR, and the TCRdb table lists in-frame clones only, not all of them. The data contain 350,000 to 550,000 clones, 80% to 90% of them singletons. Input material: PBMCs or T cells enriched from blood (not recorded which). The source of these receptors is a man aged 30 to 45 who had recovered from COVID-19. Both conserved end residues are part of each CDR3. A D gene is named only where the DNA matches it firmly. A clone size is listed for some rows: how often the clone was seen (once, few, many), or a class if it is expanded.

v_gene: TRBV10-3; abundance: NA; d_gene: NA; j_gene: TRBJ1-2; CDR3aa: CAITSGVEYGYTF; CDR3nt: TGTGCCATCACCTCCGGGGTGGAGTATGGCTACACCTTC
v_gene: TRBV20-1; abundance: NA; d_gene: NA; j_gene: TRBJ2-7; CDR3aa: CSAIWLVEQYF; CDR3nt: TGCAGTGCTATTTGGCTAGTCGAGCAGTACTTC
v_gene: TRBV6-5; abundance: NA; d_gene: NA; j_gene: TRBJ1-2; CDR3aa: CASSNELGGVYGYTF; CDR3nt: TGTGCCAGCAGCAATGAACTCGGGGGTGTCTATGGCTACACCTTC
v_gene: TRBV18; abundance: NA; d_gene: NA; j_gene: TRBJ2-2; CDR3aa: CASSVSEGDGELFF; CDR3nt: TGTGCCAGCTCAGTATCGGAAGGGGACGGGGAGCTGTTTTTT
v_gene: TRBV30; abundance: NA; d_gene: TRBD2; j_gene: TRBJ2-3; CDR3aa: CAWSAQLAGGADTQYF; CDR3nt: TGTGCCTGGAGTGCCCAATTAGCGGGAGGGGCAGATACGCAGTATTTT
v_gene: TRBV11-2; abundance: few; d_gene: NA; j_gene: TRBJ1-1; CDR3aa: CASSLVRQALLNTEAFF; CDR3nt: TGTGCCAGCAGCTTAGTTCGACAAGCTCTCTTGAACACTGAAGCTTTCTTT
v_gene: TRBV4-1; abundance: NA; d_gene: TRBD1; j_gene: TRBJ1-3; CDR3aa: CASSQPRTGAGNTIYF; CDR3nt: TGCGCCAGCAGCCAACCCCGGACAGGGGCTGGAAACACCATATATTTT
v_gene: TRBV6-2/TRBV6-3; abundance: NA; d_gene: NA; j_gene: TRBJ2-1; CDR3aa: CASSYLLGSTNYNEQFF; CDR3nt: TGTGCCAGCAGTTACCTGCTCGGTTCTACGAACTACAATGAGCAGTTCTTC
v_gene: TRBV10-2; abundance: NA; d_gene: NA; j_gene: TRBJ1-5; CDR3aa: CASSELGAGQPQHF; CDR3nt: TGCGCCAGCAGTGAGCTGGGGGCGGGTCAGCCCCAGCATTTT
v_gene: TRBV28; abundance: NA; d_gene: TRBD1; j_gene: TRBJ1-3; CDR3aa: CASSPPDRDGNTIYF; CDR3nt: TGTGCCAGCAGTCCCCCGGACAGGGATGGAAACACCATATATTTT
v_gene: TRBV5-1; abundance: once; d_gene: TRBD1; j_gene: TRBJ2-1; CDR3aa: CASSQGQKYNEQFF; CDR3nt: TGCGCCAGCAGCCAGGGACAGAAGTACAATGAGCAGTTCTTC
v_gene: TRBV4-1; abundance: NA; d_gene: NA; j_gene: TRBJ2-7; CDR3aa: CASSHRTGSSYEQYF; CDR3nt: TGCGCCAGCAGCCACCGGACCGGGAGCTCCTACGAGCAGTACTTC
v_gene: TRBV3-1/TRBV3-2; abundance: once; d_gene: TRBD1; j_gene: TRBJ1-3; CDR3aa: CASGTGPGNTIYF; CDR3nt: TGTGCCAGTGGGACAGGGCCGGGAAACACCATATATTTT
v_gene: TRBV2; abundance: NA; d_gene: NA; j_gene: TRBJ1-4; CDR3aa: CASRGHRNEKLFF; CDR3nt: TGTGCCAGCAGAGGACACAGGAATGAAAAACTGTTTTTT
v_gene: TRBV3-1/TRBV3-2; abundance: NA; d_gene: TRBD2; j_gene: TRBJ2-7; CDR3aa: CASSREAAGTRSYEQYF; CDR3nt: TGTGCCAGCAGCCGGGAAGCCGCCGGGACTAGGTCCTACGAGCAGTACTTC
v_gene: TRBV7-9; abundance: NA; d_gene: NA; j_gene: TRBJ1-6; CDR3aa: CASSLVGAGEGSPLHF; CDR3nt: TGTGCCAGCAGCTTAGTTGGGGCGGGAGAGGGTTCACCCCTCCACTTT
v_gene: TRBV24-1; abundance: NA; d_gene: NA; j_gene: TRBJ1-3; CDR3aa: CATRKGGTDSGNTIYF; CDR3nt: TGTGCCACCAGGAAGGGGGGGACCGACTCTGGAAACACCATATATTTT
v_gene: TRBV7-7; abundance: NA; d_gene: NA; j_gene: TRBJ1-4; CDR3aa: CASSLALEKLFF; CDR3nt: TGTGCTAGCAGCTTAGCCCTTGAAAAACTGTTTTTT
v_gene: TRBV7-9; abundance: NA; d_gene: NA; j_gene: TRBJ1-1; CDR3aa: CASSLTSGVNTEAFF; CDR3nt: TGTGCCAGCAGCTTAACATCAGGTGTGAACACTGAAGCTTTCTTT
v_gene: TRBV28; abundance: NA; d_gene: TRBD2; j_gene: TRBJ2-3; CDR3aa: CASSRGGFGTQYF; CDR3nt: TGTGCCAGCAGCCGGGGGGGGTTCGGTACGCAGTATTTT
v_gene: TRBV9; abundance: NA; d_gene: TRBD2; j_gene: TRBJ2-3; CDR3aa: CASSPDLTSGTTDTQYF; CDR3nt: TGTGCCAGCAGCCCCGATTTGACTAGCGGGACCACAGATACGCAGTATTTT
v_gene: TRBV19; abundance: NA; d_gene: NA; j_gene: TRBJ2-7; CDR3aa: CASSRGTYYEQYF; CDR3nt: TGTGCCAGTAGTAGGGGGACTTACTACGAGCAGTACTTC
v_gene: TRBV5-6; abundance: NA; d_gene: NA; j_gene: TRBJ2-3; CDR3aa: CASSLGGLLTDTQYF; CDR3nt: TGTGCCAGCAGCTTGGGTGGACTTCTCACAGATACGCAGTATTTT
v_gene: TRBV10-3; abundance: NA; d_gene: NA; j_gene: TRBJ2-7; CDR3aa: CAISESQGLEQYF; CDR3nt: TGTGCCATCAGTGAGTCCCAGGGGCTTGAGCAGTACTTC
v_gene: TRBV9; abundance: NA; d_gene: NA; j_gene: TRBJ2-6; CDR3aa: CASSVDRVSGANVLTF; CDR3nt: TGTGCCAGCAGCGTAGACAGGGTCTCTGGGGCCAACGTCCTGACTTTC
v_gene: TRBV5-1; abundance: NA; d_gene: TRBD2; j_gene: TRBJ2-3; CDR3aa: CASSSRAGESFTQYF; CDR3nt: TGCGCCAGCAGCTCCCGAGCGGGAGAAAGTTTTACGCAGTATTTT
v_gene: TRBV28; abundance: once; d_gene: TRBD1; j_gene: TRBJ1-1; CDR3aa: CASISDRATEAFF; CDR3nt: TGTGCCAGCATCTCGGACAGGGCGACTGAAGCTTTCTTT
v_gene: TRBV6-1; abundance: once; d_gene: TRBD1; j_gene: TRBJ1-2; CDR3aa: CASSAGTGGVNYGYTF; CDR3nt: TGTGCCAGCAGTGCCGGGACAGGGGGTGTCAACTATGGCTACACCTTC
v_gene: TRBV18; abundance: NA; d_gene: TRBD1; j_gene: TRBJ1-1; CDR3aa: CASYSPDRGGAEAFF; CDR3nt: TGTGCCAGCTATAGCCCGGACAGGGGTGGGGCTGAAGCTTTCTTT